This T cell receptor beta chain was recovered during a study of OX40 agonist ivuxolimab in advanced cancers. Looking at the study overall: Subjects had a mean age of about 60 years, with a range of 23 to 79; more than 75% were male.

V gave up 3 bases and J gave up 4 bases; unmatched junction bases: 6. This CDR3 contains 15 residues. Germline CDR1 is SGHDT and CDR2 is YYEEEE. Any history of autoimmune disease or systemic immunosuppression disqualified patients. Method: immunoSEQ multiplex PCR; TCRdb's copy keeps in-frame clones and lacks some. The sample holds around 55,000 clones, over 60% seen once. The chain links TRBV5-6 to TRBJ2-1, with TRBD2 matching 8 bases. This specimen consisted of CD4+ or CD8+ T cells sorted from blood, obtained in a trial of the OX40 agonist ivuxolimab. The clonotype originates from an adult with an advanced solid tumor such as melanoma, head and neck, liver or kidney cancer. The CDR3 region has the DNA TGTGCCAGCAGCTATGGACTAGCCGTTTACAATGAGCAGTTCTTC. Its translation: CASSYGLAVYNEQFF.